This record concerns one T cell receptor (beta chain) sequence. Its specificity is not known. Profiled with immunoSEQ multiplex PCR; TCRdb holds only in-frame clones, not every one. Among 50,000 or so clones, around 90% were seen once, and the ten largest hold approximately 15%. Germline CDR1 SNHLY, CDR2 FYNNEI. Trimming removed 6 bases from V and 9 bases from J, with 21 bases in between. This CDR3 contains 15 residues. Time point in this sample: cycle 4 day 1 (C4D1), after 5 to 7 weeks of nivolumab. After autologous stem cell transplantation all patients relapsed, and prior brentuximab vedotin exposure differed between cohorts. The data were taken from a study of PD-1 blockade in classical Hodgkin lymphoma. The study's findings and limits: Unlike CD8+ TCR diversity, which did not rise significantly by C4D1, CD4+ TCR diversity did.

The sequencing here drew on peripheral blood mononuclear cells (PBMCs), taken before the fourth cycle of nivolumab. The receptor comes from a human donor with classical Hodgkin lymphoma. The chain has TRBV2 and TRBJ2-1; TRBD2 might be the D (6 bases). In DNA form, the CDR3 reads TGTGCCAGCAGGGATCTTAGACTAGTTATAATTGAGCAGTTCTTC. Amino acids: CASRDLRLVIIEQFF.